The clone carrying this T cell receptor beta chain was seen a handful of times. The antigen is undetermined. Generated by immunoSEQ multiplex PCR, the TCRdb table keeps only in-frame clones and is missing some. The table includes tens of thousands of clones, approximately 80% detected once. The record originates from a study of radiation and T cells in renal cell carcinoma. Time point noted: blood 2 weeks post-SBRT. As to treatment: 15 Gy SBRT to primary tumor, nephrectomy 4 weeks later. Serial blood draws occurred at baseline and 2 and 4 weeks post-SBRT. The patient's renal cell carcinoma had clear cell pathology. Germline V gene sequence: CDR1 LNHDA, CDR2 SQIVND (reference sequence). This CDR3 contains 15 residues. V shed 3 bases and J 5 bases; nucleotides not matched to a gene: 9. Study outcomes and limitations: Top tumor clonotypes rose in blood 2 weeks post-radiation, then contracted.

The TCR sequence derives from a woman in her 70s with renal cell carcinoma. The V gene is TRBV19, the J gene TRBJ2-5; 7 bases line up with TRBD1. The sequenced sample was blood, obtained from a patient whose treatment included radiotherapy and nephrectomy. As DNA, the CDR3 is TGTGCCAGTAGTATCCGGGGACAGCCGTATGAGACCCAGTACTTC. Translation gives CASSIRGQPYETQYF. The whole variable domain, remainder taken from reference TRBV19 and TRBJ2-5, is DGGITQSPKYLFRKEGQNVTLSCEQNLNHDAMYWYRQDPGQGLRLIYYSQIVNDFQKGDIAEGYSVSREKKESFPLTVTSAQKNPTAFYLCASSIRGQPYETQYFGPGTRLLVL.